These 9 T cell receptor beta chains came from one sample sequenced in a study of blood T cell repertoires in COVID-19. Repertoires were generated with immunoSEQ multiplex PCR, while TCRdb's copy carries only in-frame clones and drops some. The profile covers 35,000 to 45,000 clones, with almost 80% appearing a single time and 25% to 40% taken by the ten largest. Sample: peripheral blood. The receptors originated from a woman older than 75 with acute or convalescent COVID-19.

In this sample, this clone turned up once. V and J are TRBV5-1 and TRBJ2-2; 7 bases match TRBD2. The germline V gene has CDR1 SGHRS and CDR2 YFSETQ. The trim removed 4 bases at V and 0 bases at J, leaving 3 bases unmatched. This CDR3 has 15 amino acids. CDR3 DNA: TGCGCCAGCAGCGGGAGGGCTGCGAACACCGGGGAGCTGTTTTTT. Its translation is CASSGRAANTGELFF.

The chain recombines TRBV19 with TRBJ2-7; 7 bases map to TRBD1. V was pared by 6 bases and J by 3 bases, with 5 bases of the junction left unmatched. This CDR3 comprises 13 residues. Per germline, CDR1 LNHDA and CDR2 SQIVND (reference sequence). CDR3 sequence reads: CASSLRQGYEQYF. CDR3 in DNA: TGTGCCAGTAGCCTGAGACAGGGCTACGAGCAGTACTTC.

This clone was observed at least ten times. The rearrangement uses TRBV3-1 (or the pseudogene TRBV3-2) and TRBJ2-3, with D perhaps matching TRBD2 (5 bases). V lost 5 bases to trimming and J lost 2 bases, with 11 bases between them. The CDR3 consists of 14 residues. The germline CDR1 and CDR2 sequences are LGHDT and YNNKEL (reference sequence). CDR3 residues: CASSAGIYTDTQYF. CDR3 nucleotide sequence: TGTGCCAGCAGCGCCGGGATTTACACAGATACGCAGTATTTT.

The CDR3 DNA reads as TGCGCCAGCAGCCAAGATGGACAGGGTAGCCAGCCCCAGCATTTT. Translated, it gives CASSQDGQGSQPQHF. The chain recombines TRBV4-1 with TRBJ1-5, with TRBD1 matching over 8 bases. Germline V gives CDR1 MGHRA, CDR2 YSYEKL. The J segment lost 7 bases and the V segment lost 0 bases, leaving 5 bases of the junction unmatched. The CDR3 is 15 residues long.

The chain has TRBV10-3 and TRBJ2-1, with TRBD2 matching over 7 bases. The CDR3 totals 13 residues. The germline CDR1 and CDR2 sequences are ENHRY and SYGVKD. V was pared by 10 bases and J by 5 bases, with 8 bases of the junction left unmatched. This chain's CDR3 is CATWGGKDNEQFF. CDR3 nucleotides: TGTGCCACCTGGGGGGGGAAGGACAATGAGCAGTTCTTC.

V is TRBV18 and J is TRBJ1-1, with 7 bases identical to TRBD1. The length of the CDR3 is 13 residues. V lost 4 bases to trimming and J lost 5 bases; unmatched junction nucleotides: 4. Germline-derived CDR1 and CDR2 are KGHSH and LQKENI. CDR3 protein: CASSQGAETEAFF. DNA of the CDR3: TGTGCCAGCTCACAGGGGGCGGAAACTGAAGCTTTCTTT.

The table lists this clone with a count of one. V and J are TRBV6-5 and TRBJ1-5, with D tentatively TRBD1 (5 bases). The CDR3 has 12 residues. Trimming cost V 7 bases and J 4 bases, with 8 bases left between them. Germline lookup yields CDR1 MNHEY and CDR2 SVGAGI. CDR3 residues: CASKAGNQPQHF. CDR3 DNA: TGTGCCAGCAAAGCAGGGAATCAGCCCCAGCATTTT.

The CDR3 coding sequence is TGCGCCAGCAGCCTTAGACTAGCGGGAGGCCCAGATACGCAGTATTTT. It encodes CASSLRLAGGPDTQYF. The rearrangement uses TRBV4-1 and TRBJ2-3, with TRBD2 matching over 13 bases. This CDR3 comprises 16 residues. Germline V lookup: CDR1 MGHRA, CDR2 YSYEKL. V trimming: 4 bases; J trimming: 4 bases; junction bases outside the gene matches: 5.

The chain's CDR3 is CASSRDLNEQFF. CDR3 DNA: TGTGCCAGCAGCCGTGACTTGAATGAGCAGTTCTTC. J is TRBJ2-1 and V is TRBV5-4, with D unresolved. The CDR3 runs to 12 residues. Germline V gives CDR1 SGHNT, CDR2 YYREEE (reference sequence). The V end was cut by 4 bases, the J end by 7 bases, with 9 bases between.